A selection of T cell receptor beta chains follows, all from one sample in a study of memory CD4+ T cells and cytomegalovirus serostatus. Clones were sequenced by immunoSEQ multiplex PCR, and TCRdb holds only the in-frame ones, with some missing. The profile shows approximately 70,000 clones, about 78% of them singletons. Sequencing input: memory CD4+ T cells from blood. The receptors come from an adult in good health and CMV-seropositive. Each CDR3 is given with its conserved first and last residue. Each record gives: V gene, D gene, J gene, clone size, CDR3 DNA, CDR3 protein. A D gene is named only where the DNA matches it firmly. The size entry is marked missing in some rows and otherwise reads once, few, many or a size class.

TRBV28	TRBD2	TRBJ2-7	.	TGTGCCAGCAGCTTAGCGGGGGCCCGGGTCGAGCAGTACTTC	CASSLAGARVEQYF
TRBV7-2	TRBD1	TRBJ1-2	.	TGTGCCAGCAGCTATGGGACAGCAGCTAACTATGGCTACACCTTC	CASSYGTAANYGYTF
TRBV19	TRBD1	TRBJ1-6	.	TGTGCCAGTAGTACCACAGGACAGGGTGGGAATTCACCCCTCCACTTT	CASSTTGQGGNSPLHF
TRBV29-1	TRBD1	TRBJ1-1	few	TGCAGCGTTGTAGGGACAGCCATGAACACTGAAGCTTTCTTT	CSVVGTAMNTEAFF
TRBV30	TRBD1	TRBJ2-7	.	TGTGCCTGGAGTTCAGGGACAGGGATCTACGAGCAGTACTTC	CAWSSGTGIYEQYF
TRBV7-3	.	TRBJ1-6	.	TGTGCCAGCAGCCTGGGACCGAGTCAAAATTCACCCCTCCACTTT	CASSLGPSQNSPLHF
TRBV7-6	TRBD1	TRBJ2-2	.	TGTGCCAGCAGCCGATGGGGGACAGCAAACACCGGGGAGCTGTTTTTT	CASSRWGTANTGELFF
TRBV5-1	TRBD2	TRBJ2-5	.	TGCGCCAGCAGATCCGTCTCCGGGACTAATCCCCAGTACTTC	CASRSVSGTNPQYF
TRBV18	.	TRBJ2-7	.	TGTGCCAGCTCACCCCTCTCCTACGAGCAGTACTTC	CASSPLSYEQYF
TRBV19	.	TRBJ1-5	.	TGTGCCAGTACCCTAGACAGTGTGGGCAATCAGCCCCAGCATTTT	CASTLDSVGNQPQHF
TRBV28	.	TRBJ1-1	.	TGTGCCAGCGGTGGATCTATTTTACAGGGTAGAAAAGCTTTCTTT	CASGGSILQGRKAFF
TRBV28	TRBD2	TRBJ2-7	few	TGTGCCAGCAGTTTATTCAGCGGGAGGTACGAGCAGTACTTC	CASSLFSGRYEQYF
TRBV29-1	.	TRBJ1-1	.	TGCAGCGTTGCGGGATTGGGCACTGAAGCTTTCTTT	CSVAGLGTEAFF
TRBV5-4	TRBD2	TRBJ2-3	.	TGTGCCAGCAGCTTTCTCCGGGGGGGGGCAAGCACAGATACGCAGTATTTT	CASSFLRGGASTDTQYF
TRBV10-3	.	TRBJ2-5	.	TGTGCCATCAGTGAACTTGGGGAGACCCAGTACTTC	CAISELGETQYF
TRBV27	TRBD1	TRBJ1-3	.	TGTGCCAGCAGAGGACAGGGAGGAAACACCATATATTTT	CASRGQGGNTIYF
TRBV28	TRBD1	TRBJ1-4	.	TGTGCCAGCAGACAACAGGGGGCTGGACGCGAAAAACTGTTTTTT	CASRQQGAGREKLFF
TRBV7-9	.	TRBJ1-1	few	TGTGCCAGCAGCTTCAACCGGGACATGAACACTGAAGCTTTCTTT	CASSFNRDMNTEAFF
TRBV25-1	.	TRBJ2-7	.	TGTGCCAGCAGTGGGGTCAACGAGCAGTACTTC	CASSGVNEQYF
TRBV29-1	.	TRBJ2-2	.	TGCAGCGTTGAAGGCGGTTCCGGGGAGCTGTTTTTT	CSVEGGSGELFF
TRBV28	TRBD1	TRBJ2-7	once	TGTGCCAGCAGAAACAGGGGAGCCTACGAGCAGTACTTC	CASRNRGAYEQYF
TRBV4-2	.	TRBJ2-1	few	TGTGCCAGCAGCCAAGATCTAGCAGGGCGGGGCTCCTACAATGAGCAGTTCTTC	CASSQDLAGRGSYNEQFF
TRBV10-3	.	TRBJ2-7	.	TGTGCCACCTCGTCGCGTCGGCAAGACTACGAGCAGTACTTC	CATSSRRQDYEQYF
TRBV5-5	.	TRBJ1-3	.	TGTGCCAGCAGCTTTATCCCACAGGTCGCAGGAAACACCATATATTTT	CASSFIPQVAGNTIYF
TRBV5-6	.	TRBJ2-5	.	TGTGCCAGCAGCTTGGGGGGCCTGCGGGGCCAGACCCAGTACTTC	CASSLGGLRGQTQYF
TRBV21-1	.	TRBJ2-2	.	TGTGCCAGCAGCAAAGACGGTCTGGGGAACACCGGGGAGCTGTTTTTT	CASSKDGLGNTGELFF
TRBV19	.	TRBJ2-7	.	TGTGCCAGTAGGCGGGACGGAGCCTACGAGCAGTACTTC	CASRRDGAYEQYF
TRBV20-1	.	TRBJ2-7	many	TGCAGTGCTAGTGGGGGATACGAGCAGTACTTC	CSASGGYEQYF
TRBV28	.	TRBJ1-5	.	TGTGCCAGCAGTTTCAAAGGAGCACAGCCCCAGCATTTT	CASSFKGAQPQHF
TRBV4-1	.	TRBJ1-5	few	TGCGCCAGCAGCCAAGATACACGGGGTTTAGGAGGCAATCAGCCCCAGCATTTT	CASSQDTRGLGGNQPQHF
TRBV5-6	.	TRBJ1-5	.	TGTGCCAGCAGCTTGGGGGGGATGCAGCCCCAGCATTTT	CASSLGGMQPQHF
TRBV5-1	TRBD1	TRBJ1-5	once	TGCGCCAGCAGCTTGTCGGGACAGGGGTATCAGCCCCAGCATTTT	CASSLSGQGYQPQHF
TRBV7-3	.	TRBJ2-3	.	TGTGCCAGCAGCTTATACCTTAGCACAGATACGCAGTATTTT	CASSLYLSTDTQYF
TRBV30	.	TRBJ1-2	medium-sized	TGTGCCTGGACATTATGGGGCGCCGACTATGGCTACACCTTC	CAWTLWGADYGYTF
TRBV18	TRBD1	TRBJ1-4	.	TGTGCCAGCTCACCAAGGGGACAGTTAAATGAAAAACTGTTTTTT	CASSPRGQLNEKLFF
TRBV5-4	.	TRBJ2-6	.	TGTGCCAGCAGCTCCCCCACCTCTGGGGCCAACGTCCTGACTTTC	CASSSPTSGANVLTF
TRBV9	TRBD2	TRBJ2-2	.	TGTGCCAGCAGCGCCAGCCCACTAGCGGGGAACACCGGGGAGCTGTTTTTT	CASSASPLAGNTGELFF
TRBV5-1	TRBD2	TRBJ2-3	.	TGCGCCAGCAGTTCTGTACTAGCGGGGGAGGGAGATACGCAGTATTTT	CASSSVLAGEGDTQYF
TRBV6-5	.	TRBJ1-2	many	TGTGCCAGCAGCAACTATGGCTACACCTTC	CASSNYGYTF
TRBV28	.	TRBJ1-2	.	TGTGCCAGCAGTTTAGTAGGGCAGGCTAGGGACTATGGCTACACCTTC	CASSLVGQARDYGYTF
TRBV4-1	.	TRBJ1-1	.	TGCGCCAGCAGCCAAGAAGCGCCCCCGGATGAAGCTTTCTTT	CASSQEAPPDEAFF
TRBV6-1	.	TRBJ2-7	.	TGTGCCAGCAGCCTCCGGGACCTAGATGCATACTTC	CASSLRDLDAYF
TRBV6-6	TRBD1	TRBJ1-1	.	TGTGCCAGCAGCCGACAGGGGCCGCCTGAAGCTTTCTTT	CASSRQGPPEAFF
TRBV9	TRBD1	TRBJ2-7	once	TGTGCCAGCAGCGAGGGGACAGCTCAGTCCTCCTACGAGCAGTACTTC	CASSEGTAQSSYEQYF
TRBV6-6	.	TRBJ1-3	.	TGTGCCAGCAGAGGGGTCTCTGGAAACACCATATATTTT	CASRGVSGNTIYF
TRBV30	.	TRBJ2-3	.	TGTGCCTGGAGTGTTAGCAGCGGCGGGGGCACAGATACGCAGTATTTT	CAWSVSSGGGTDTQYF
TRBV4-3	TRBD2	TRBJ2-3	few	TGCGCCAGCAGCCCTCAAGCGGGACTAAGAGATACGCAGTATTTT	CASSPQAGLRDTQYF
TRBV28	.	TRBJ2-4	.	TGTGCCAGCAGCCCCGTCCCACTAGCCAAAAACATTCAGTACTTC	CASSPVPLAKNIQYF